This TCR beta chain derives from a study of T cell repertoires in cytomegalovirus infection. Trimming left V 6 bases short and J 1 base short, with 12 bases between. The CDR3 extends over 14 amino acids. Germline-derived CDR1 and CDR2 are MNHNY and SVGAGI (reference sequence). TCRdb fed the reads into MiXCR, producing one record per CDR3 protein. This table has over 150,000 distinct CDR3 sequences, about 15% appearing once. This receptor was obtained from a human donor in good health (CMV status not recorded). Some clones in this sample may be carry-over from other donors' samples. The sample taken for sequencing was CD8+ T cells from PBMCs. V is TRBV6-6 and J is TRBJ2-5; the D gene is possibly TRBD1 (6 bases). CDR3 protein: CASRRRTVQETQYF. CDR3 sequence (DNA): TGTGCCAGCAGAAGAAGGACAGTCCAAGAGACCCAGTACTTC.